These T cell receptor beta chains were read from a single sample in a study of cytomegalovirus exposure and HLA in healthy donors. Data came from immunoSEQ multiplex PCR; TCRdb stores just in-frame clones and leaves some out. Of roughly 100,000 clones listed, around 63% are singletons. The source material was PBMCs. These receptors all come from a man under 40 in good health and CMV-seronegative. CDR3s leave out the opening cysteine and the closing phenylalanine or tryptophan. The order of the fields is V gene, clone size, CDR3 length, J gene, CDR3 protein. Not every row has a clone size; where given, it reads once, few, many or a size class.

v_call: TRBV10-3
clone_size: NA
cdr3_length: 14
j_call: TRBJ2-6
cdr3_aa: AISESDRSGANVLT

v_call: TRBV11-2
clone_size: NA
cdr3_length: 13
j_call: TRBJ2-7
cdr3_aa: ASSLDADTSYEQY

v_call: TRBV5-4
clone_size: NA
cdr3_length: 14
j_call: TRBJ2-3
cdr3_aa: ANIPHSGSFTDTQY

v_call: TRBV28
clone_size: NA
cdr3_length: 16
j_call: TRBJ1-2
cdr3_aa: ASSFRGEFSPQEDGYT

v_call: TRBV7-2
clone_size: few
cdr3_length: 12
j_call: TRBJ1-1
cdr3_aa: ASSSTPQGLGAF

v_call: TRBV2
clone_size: once
cdr3_length: 10
j_call: TRBJ2-5
cdr3_aa: ASREYQETQY

v_call: TRBV11-2
clone_size: NA
cdr3_length: 14
j_call: TRBJ2-7
cdr3_aa: ASSLGEGRFSYEQY

v_call: TRBV19
clone_size: NA
cdr3_length: 12
j_call: TRBJ2-7
cdr3_aa: AASPTGLPYEQY

v_call: TRBV11-2
clone_size: NA
cdr3_length: 11
j_call: TRBJ1-5
cdr3_aa: ASSLRGNQPQH

v_call: TRBV7-2
clone_size: NA
cdr3_length: 16
j_call: TRBJ2-5
cdr3_aa: ASSLAGGGGGLQETQY

v_call: TRBV4-2
clone_size: few
cdr3_length: 12
j_call: TRBJ2-3
cdr3_aa: ASSQLSPPDTQY